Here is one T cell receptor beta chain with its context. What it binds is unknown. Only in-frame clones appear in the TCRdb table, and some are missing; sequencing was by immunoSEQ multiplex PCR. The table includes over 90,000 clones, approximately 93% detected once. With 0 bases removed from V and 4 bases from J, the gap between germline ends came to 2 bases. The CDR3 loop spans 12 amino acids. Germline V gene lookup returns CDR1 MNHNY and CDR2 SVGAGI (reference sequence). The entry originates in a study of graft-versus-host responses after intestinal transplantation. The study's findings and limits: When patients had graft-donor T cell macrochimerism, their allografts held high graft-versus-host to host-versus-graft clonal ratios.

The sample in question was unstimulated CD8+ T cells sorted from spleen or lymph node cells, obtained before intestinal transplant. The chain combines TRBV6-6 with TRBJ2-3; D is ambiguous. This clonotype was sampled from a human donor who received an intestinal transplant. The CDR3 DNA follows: TGTGCCAGCAGTTACTCGCCAGATACGCAGTATTTT. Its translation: CASSYSPDTQYF.